This paragraph covers one T cell receptor (beta chain) sequence. The junction had 4 bases not matched to a gene; V was cut back by 1 base and J by 2 bases. Germline CDR1 and CDR2: SGHTA and FQGNSA. CDR3 length equals 15 residues. Methods used by the authors: Reference gene primers were amplified, and this amplification served to estimate nucleated cell counts. TCRdb's table, derived via immunoSEQ multiplex PCR, lists solely in-frame clones and lacks some. V, J and clone size derive from that table, while D and trimming were established from the DNA sequence. The data show a few hundred thousand clones, around 81% seen once. The data derive from a study of blood T cell repertoires in COVID-19.

The clonotype originates from a woman in her forties with acute COVID-19. The rearrangement joins TRBV7-2 to TRBJ2-7, with 8 bases that match TRBD1. Sequenced material: PBMCs or T cells enriched from blood (not recorded which). The CDR3 reads CASSLGTGITYEQYF. The DNA of the CDR3 is TGTGCCAGCAGCTTAGGGACAGGGATAACCTACGAGCAGTACTTC.